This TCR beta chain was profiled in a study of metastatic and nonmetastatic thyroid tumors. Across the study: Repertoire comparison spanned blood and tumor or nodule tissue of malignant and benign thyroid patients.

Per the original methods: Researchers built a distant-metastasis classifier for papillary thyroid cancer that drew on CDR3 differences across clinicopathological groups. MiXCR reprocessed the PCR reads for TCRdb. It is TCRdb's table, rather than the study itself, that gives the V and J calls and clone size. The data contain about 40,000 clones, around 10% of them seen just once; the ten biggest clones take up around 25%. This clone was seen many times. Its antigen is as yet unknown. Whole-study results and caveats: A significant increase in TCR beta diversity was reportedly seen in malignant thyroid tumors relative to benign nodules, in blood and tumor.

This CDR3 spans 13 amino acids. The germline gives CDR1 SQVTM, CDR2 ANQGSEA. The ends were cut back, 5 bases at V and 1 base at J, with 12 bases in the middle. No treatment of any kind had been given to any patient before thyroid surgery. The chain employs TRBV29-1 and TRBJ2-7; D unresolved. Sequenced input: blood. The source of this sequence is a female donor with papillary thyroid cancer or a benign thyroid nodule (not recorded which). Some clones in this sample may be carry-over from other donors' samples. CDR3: CSVKSPSSYEQYF. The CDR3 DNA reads TGCAGCGTTAAAAGTCCCTCTTCCTACGAGCAGTACTTC.